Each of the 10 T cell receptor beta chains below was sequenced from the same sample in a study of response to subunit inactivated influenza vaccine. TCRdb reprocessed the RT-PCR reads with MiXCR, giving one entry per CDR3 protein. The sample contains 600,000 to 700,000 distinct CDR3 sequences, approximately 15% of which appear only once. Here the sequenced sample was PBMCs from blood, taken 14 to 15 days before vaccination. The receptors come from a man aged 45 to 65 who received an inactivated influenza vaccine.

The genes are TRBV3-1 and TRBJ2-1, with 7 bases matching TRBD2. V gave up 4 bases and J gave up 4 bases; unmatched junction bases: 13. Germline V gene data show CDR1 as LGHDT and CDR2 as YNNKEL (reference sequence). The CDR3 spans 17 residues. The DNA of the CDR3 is TGTGCCAGCAGCCTACAGGAACCTAGCGGAGCTTACAATGAGCAGTTCTTC. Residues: CASSLQEPSGAYNEQFF.

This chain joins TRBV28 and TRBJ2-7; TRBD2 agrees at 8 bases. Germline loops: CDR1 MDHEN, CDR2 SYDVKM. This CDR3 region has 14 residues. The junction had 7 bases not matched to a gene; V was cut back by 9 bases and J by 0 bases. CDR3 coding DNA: TGTGCCAGTTCCATCGGGAGGGCCTCCTACGAGCAGTACTTC. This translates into CASSIGRASYEQYF. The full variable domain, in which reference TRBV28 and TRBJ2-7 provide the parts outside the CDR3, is DVKVTQSSRYLVKRTGEKVFLECVQDMDHENMFWYRQDPGLGLRLIYFSYDVKMKEKGDIPEGYSVSREKKERFSLILESASTNQTSMYLCASSIGRASYEQYFGPGTRLTVT.

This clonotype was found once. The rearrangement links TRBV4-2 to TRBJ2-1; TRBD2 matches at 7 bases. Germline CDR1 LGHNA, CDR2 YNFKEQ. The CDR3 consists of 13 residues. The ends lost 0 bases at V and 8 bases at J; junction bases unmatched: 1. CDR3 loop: CASSQDGGDEQFF. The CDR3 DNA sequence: TGTGCCAGCAGCCAAGATGGGGGGGATGAGCAGTTCTTC.

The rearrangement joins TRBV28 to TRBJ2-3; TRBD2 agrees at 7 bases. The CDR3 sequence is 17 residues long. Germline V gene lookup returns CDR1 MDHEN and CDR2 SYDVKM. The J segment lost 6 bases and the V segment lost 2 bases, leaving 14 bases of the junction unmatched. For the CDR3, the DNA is TGTGCCAGCAGTTTAGGGAGACTAGCTCTTCAAGGGGATACGCAGTATTTT. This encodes CASSLGRLALQGDTQYF.

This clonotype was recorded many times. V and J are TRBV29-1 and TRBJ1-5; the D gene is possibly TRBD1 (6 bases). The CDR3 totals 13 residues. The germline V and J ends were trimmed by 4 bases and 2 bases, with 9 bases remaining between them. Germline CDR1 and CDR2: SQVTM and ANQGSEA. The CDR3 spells CSVGQAGNQPQHF. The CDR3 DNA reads TGCAGCGTTGGACAGGCGGGCAATCAGCCCCAGCATTTT. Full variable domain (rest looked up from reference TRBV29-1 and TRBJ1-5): SAVISQKPSRDICQRGTSLTIQCQVDSQVTMMFWYRQQPGQSLTLIATANQGSEATYESGFVIDKFPISRPNLTFSTLTVSNMSPEDSSIYLCSVGQAGNQPQHFGDGTRLSIL.

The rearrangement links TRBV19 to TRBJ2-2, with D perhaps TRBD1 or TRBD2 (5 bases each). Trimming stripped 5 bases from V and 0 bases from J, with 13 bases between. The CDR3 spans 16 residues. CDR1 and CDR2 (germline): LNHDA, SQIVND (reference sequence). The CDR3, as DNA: TGTGCCAGTAGTGGGGGACGGTACACGAACACCGGGGAGCTGTTTTTT. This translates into CASSGGRYTNTGELFF.

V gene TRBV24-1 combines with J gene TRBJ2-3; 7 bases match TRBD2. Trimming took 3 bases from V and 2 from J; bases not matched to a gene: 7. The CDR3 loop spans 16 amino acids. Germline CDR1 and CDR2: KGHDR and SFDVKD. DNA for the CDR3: TGTGCCACCAGTGATCCTCAAGCGGGATTCACAGATACGCAGTATTTT. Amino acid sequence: CATSDPQAGFTDTQYF.

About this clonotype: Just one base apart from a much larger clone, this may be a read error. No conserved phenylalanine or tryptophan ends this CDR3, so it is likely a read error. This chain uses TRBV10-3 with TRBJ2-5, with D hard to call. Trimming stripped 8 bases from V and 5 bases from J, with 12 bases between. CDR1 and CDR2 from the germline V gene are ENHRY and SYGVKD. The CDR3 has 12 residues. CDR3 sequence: CAISTGRETQYI. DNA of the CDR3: TGTGCCATCTCCACGGGCCGGGAGACCCAGTACATC.

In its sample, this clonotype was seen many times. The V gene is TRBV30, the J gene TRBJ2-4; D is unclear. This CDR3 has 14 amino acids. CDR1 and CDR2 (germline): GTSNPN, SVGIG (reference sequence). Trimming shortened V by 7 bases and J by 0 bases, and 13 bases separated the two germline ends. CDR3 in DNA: TGTGCCTCGTCCCTCGGTCCAGCCAAAAACATTCAGTACTTC. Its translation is CASSLGPAKNIQYF.

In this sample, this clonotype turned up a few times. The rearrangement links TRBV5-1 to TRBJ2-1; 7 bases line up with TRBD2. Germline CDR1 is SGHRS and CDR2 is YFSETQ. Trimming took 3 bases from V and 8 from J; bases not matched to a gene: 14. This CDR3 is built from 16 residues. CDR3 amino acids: CASSSIQGRGGHEQFF. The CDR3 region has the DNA TGCGCCAGCAGCTCTATCCAGGGACGGGGAGGGCATGAGCAGTTCTTC. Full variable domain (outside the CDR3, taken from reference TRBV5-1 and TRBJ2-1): KAGVTQTPRYLIKTRGQQVTLSCSPISGHRSVSWYQQTPGQGLQFLFEYFSETQRNKGNFPGRFSGRQFSNSRSEMNVSTLELGDSALYLCASSSIQGRGGHEQFFGPGTRLTVL.